This TCR beta chain derives from a study of T cell clonotyping in hematopoietic cell transplantation. Assay used: immunoSEQ multiplex PCR; TCRdb lists only in-frame clones, some missing. Of 35,000 to 50,000 clones listed, roughly 85% are singletons. Time point indicated: recipient sample about 28 days before transplant, after cytoreduction. This clone was seen more than once but under ten times. This sequence originates from a man in his 60s with acute myeloid leukemia. Some clones in this sample may be carry-over from other donors' samples. The sequencing used peripheral blood mononuclear cells, collected before stem cell transplant.

DNA for the CDR3: TGCGCCAGCAGCTTGGTTGCGCAGGGGGTCGATAATTCACCCCTCCACTTT. Its protein is CASSLVAQGVDNSPLHF. The chain combines TRBV5-1 with TRBJ1-6, with 7 bases aligning to TRBD1. V gave up 0 bases and J gave up 5 bases; unmatched junction bases: 8. The CDR3 is 17 amino acids. Per the germline V gene, CDR1 is SGHRS and CDR2 is YFSETQ.